The clone carrying this T cell receptor (beta chain) was counted once. Profiling relied on immunoSEQ multiplex PCR, and the TCRdb table lists in-frame clones only, not all of them. The table has 45,000 to 50,000 clones, 75% to 90% seen once. This sample is part of a study of blood T cell repertoires in COVID-19. The germline V gene encodes CDR1 MNHEY and CDR2 SVGAGI. The CDR3 contains 11 residues. V was pared by 6 bases and J by 6 bases, with 9 bases between. Sequencing input: peripheral blood. The chain uses TRBV6-5 and TRBJ2-7; weak D call: TRBD1 (6 bases). The sequence derives from a man in his 70s with acute or convalescent COVID-19. CDR3 loop: CASRQGAEQYF. For the CDR3, the DNA is TGTGCCAGCAGACAGGGTGCCGAGCAGTACTTC.